The 16 T cell receptor beta chains listed next were all sequenced from one sample in a study of control samples from healthy donors and cancer patients. The data were produced by immunoSEQ multiplex PCR, yet TCRdb's version contains in-frame clones alone and is incomplete. The sample records under 200,000 clones, roughly 91% being singletons. The specimen was blood. These receptors originate from a woman aged 25 to 45 in good health.

The gene calls are TRBV5-1 and TRBJ2-3; the match to TRBD2 covers 9 bases. J lost 1 base, V lost 0 bases, and 3 bases had no gene match. Germline V lookup: CDR1 SGHRS, CDR2 YFSETQ. The CDR3 consists of 16 residues. Here the CDR3 DNA reads TGCGCCAGCAGCTTGGTCGAGCGGGGGGGCACAGATACGCAGTATTTT. Its translation is CASSLVERGGTDTQYF.

The chain carries TRBV4-1 and TRBJ2-3; D is unclear. The ends were cut back, 3 bases at V and 3 bases at J, with 7 bases in the middle. Germline values: CDR1 MGHRA, CDR2 YSYEKL. This CDR3 is 13 amino acids long. CDR3 sequence reads: CASSHPLTDTQYF. The CDR3 DNA is TGCGCCAGCAGCCACCCCTTAACAGATACGCAGTATTTT.

The V and J genes are TRBV5-1 and TRBJ1-4, with D perhaps TRBD1 (5 bases). V lost 0 bases to trimming and J lost 2 bases, with 5 bases between them. The CDR3 spans 14 residues. Germline V CDR1 and CDR2: SGHRS, YFSETQ. This CDR3 reads CASSLGDTNEKLFF. Written as DNA, the CDR3 is TGCGCCAGCAGCTTGGGGGACACTAATGAAAAACTGTTTTTT. The full variable domain, in which reference TRBV5-1 and TRBJ1-4 provide the parts outside the CDR3, is KAGVTQTPRYLIKTRGQQVTLSCSPISGHRSVSWYQQTPGQGLQFLFEYFSETQRNKGNFPGRFSGRQFSNSRSEMNVSTLELGDSALYLCASSLGDTNEKLFFGSGTQLSVL.

This sequence joins TRBV6-1 and TRBJ2-1, with 8 positions matching TRBD2. Unmatched junction bases numbered 2, after V lost 3 bases and J lost 4 bases. There are 14 residues in the CDR3. CDR1 is MNHNS and CDR2 is SASEGT in the germline V gene. CDR3 protein: CASSESGGYNEQFF. CDR3 bases: TGTGCCAGCAGTGAGTCGGGGGGGTACAATGAGCAGTTCTTC.

The chain combines TRBV19 with TRBJ2-7; 7 positions agree with TRBD1. In germline, CDR1 is LNHDA, CDR2 SQIVND (reference sequence). Losses at the gene ends were 5 bases for V and 2 bases for J; bases not matched to a gene: 6. The CDR3 is 14 residues long. CDR3 residues: CASSRSGTAYEQYF. The DNA for the CDR3 is TGTGCCAGTAGTCGGTCCGGGACAGCCTACGAGCAGTACTTC.

V and J are TRBV15 and TRBJ1-1, with 9 bases that match TRBD1. This CDR3 spans 13 amino acids. J lost 10 bases, V lost 0 bases, and 3 bases had no gene match. The germline gives CDR1 LNHNV, CDR2 YYDKDF (reference sequence). CDR3: CATSRDSTGGAFF. CDR3 sequence (DNA): TGTGCCACCAGCAGAGACTCGACAGGGGGAGCTTTCTTT.

The chain employs TRBV19 and TRBJ2-6; D gene uncertain. Trimming took off 1 base at V and 0 bases at J, with 7 bases between the two ends. This CDR3 contains 16 residues. Germline-derived CDR1 and CDR2 are LNHDA and SQIVND (reference sequence). The CDR3 protein is CASSIGWGSGANVLTF. CDR3 in DNA: TGTGCCAGTAGTATAGGGTGGGGCTCTGGGGCCAACGTCCTGACTTTC.

Written as DNA, the CDR3 is TGTGCCAGCAGTGTACGGACAGCTACTGAAAAACTGTTTTTT. Translated, it gives CASSVRTATEKLFF. This chain joins TRBV2 and TRBJ1-4, with D tentatively TRBD1 (6 bases). Germline assignment: CDR1 SNHLY and CDR2 FYNNEI. The CDR3 spans 14 residues. V was shortened by 4 bases and J by 7 bases, with 13 bases between the two germline ends.

The chain employs TRBV4-1 and TRBJ1-4; possible D gene TRBD1, 5 bases. This CDR3 contains 14 residues. The V end was cut by 3 bases, the J end by 8 bases, with 13 bases between. The germline V gene encodes CDR1 MGHRA and CDR2 YSYEKL. The CDR3 region has the DNA TGCGCCAGCAGCCAGGGACCGTGGGGGGAAAAACTGTTTTTT. Translation gives CASSQGPWGEKLFF.

The chain couples TRBV24-1 to TRBJ1-1, with D possibly matching TRBD1 (5 bases). This CDR3 is built from 13 residues. Germline V gene sequence: CDR1 KGHDR, CDR2 SFDVKD. V lost 8 bases, J lost 1 base, and 10 bases lay in between. CDR3 loop: CATMGRGNTEAFF. The CDR3 nucleotides read TGTGCCACCATGGGGCGGGGGAACACTGAAGCTTTCTTT.

The V call is TRBV7-3, the J call TRBJ2-2; maybe TRBD2 (5 bases). Trimming pared 2 bases from V and 5 bases from J, leaving 6 bases between. In germline, CDR1 is SGHTA, CDR2 FQGTGA. The CDR3 contains 13 residues. CDR3 sequence: CASSLWETGELFF. The DNA for the CDR3 is TGTGCCAGCAGCTTATGGGAGACCGGGGAGCTGTTTTTT.

About this clone: Within the sample, other DNA sequences also encode this same CDR3. V is TRBV7-9 and J is TRBJ1-2, with TRBD1 identical over 7 bases. The CDR3 is 13 amino acids. Per the germline V gene, CDR1 is SEHNR and CDR2 is FQNEAQ (reference sequence). Unmatched junction bases numbered 1, after V lost 1 base and J lost 5 bases. The CDR3 DNA follows: TGTGCCAGCAGCTTAGGACAGGGATATGGCTACACCTTC. Translating gives CASSLGQGYGYTF.

V gene TRBV7-9 combines with J gene TRBJ2-2, with D possibly being TRBD1 or TRBD2 (5 bases each). CDR1 SEHNR and CDR2 FQNEAQ come from the germline V gene (reference sequence). V was pared by 1 base and J by 6 bases, with 9 bases between. This CDR3 contains 14 residues. The CDR3 region is CASSLGRGSGELFF. In DNA form, the CDR3 reads TGTGCCAGCAGCTTAGGACGGGGCTCCGGGGAGCTGTTTTTT.

Comment on this clone: Other nucleotide sequences from this sample produce the same CDR3. DNA of the CDR3: TGTGCCAGCTCACCACCGTCCTACGAGCAGTACTTC. This encodes CASSPPSYEQYF. This chain joins TRBV18 and TRBJ2-7, with D uncertain. Germline CDR1 KGHSH, CDR2 LQKENI. The CDR3 consists of 12 residues. The ends were cut back, 0 bases at V and 1 base at J, with 1 base in the middle.

CDR3 coding DNA: TGTGCCAGCAGTACCGGACAGGGTTACGAGCAGTACTTC. Translating gives CASSTGQGYEQYF. V is TRBV27 and J is TRBJ2-7, with TRBD1 matching over 8 bases. Germline V CDR1 and CDR2: MNHEY, SMNVEV (reference sequence). With 5 bases clipped from V and 4 bases from J, the junction kept 4 bases outside the gene matches. This CDR3 contains 13 residues.

CDR3 sequence (DNA): TGTGCCAGCAGCCAAGGACTAGCGGGAGGGCCGGGGACCGGGGAGCTGTTTTTT. Translated: CASSQGLAGGPGTGELFF. The chain couples TRBV3-1 (or the pseudogene TRBV3-2) to TRBJ2-2, with 14 bases fitting TRBD2. The germline CDR1 and CDR2 sequences are LGHDT and YNNKEL (reference sequence). The length of the CDR3 is 18 residues. J lost 5 bases, V lost 1 base, and 6 bases had no gene match.